A single sample gave rise to the 14 T cell receptor beta chains below, sequenced in a study of regulatory T cells in long-lasting Graves disease. According to the study, TCR beta libraries were built with iRepertoire HTBI primers and CDR3-region Arm-PCR. TCRdb redid the calling of the multiplex PCR reads with MiXCR, one entry per CDR3 protein. Seen here are approximately 500,000 distinct CDR3 sequences, roughly 21% observed once, and the top ten hold over 6%. This sample's time point: persistent/refractory GD, antithyroid drugs over 5 years with positive TRAb. Scientists built the TCR library using RNA that was extracted from PBMCs. Sample: peripheral blood mononuclear cells (PBMCs), taken when the disease was refractory, from a patient treated with antithyroid drugs. The receptors here all came from a female donor with Graves disease.

The V call is TRBV29-1, the J call TRBJ1-1; D may be TRBD1 (5 bases). Germline CDR1 is SQVTM and CDR2 is ANQGSEA. This CDR3 is 14 amino acids long. V was trimmed by 0 bases and J by 4 bases, leaving 12 bases between them. The CDR3 DNA reads TGCAGCGTTGAAGATGATACGGGACTCACTGAAGCTTTCTTT. Translated: CSVEDDTGLTEAFF.

This clonotype showed up just a few times. The CDR3 protein is CASRTQPGQGATEAFF. In nucleotides, the CDR3 is TGTGCCAGCAGAACCCAGCCGGGACAGGGGGCTACTGAAGCTTTCTTT. This rearrangement joins TRBV6-1 to TRBJ1-1, with 12 bases lining up with TRBD1. After removal of 6 bases from V and 5 bases from J, the junction contained 10 bases not matched to a gene. The CDR3 totals 16 residues. The V gene's germline CDR1 is MNHNS and CDR2 SASEGT.

This clonotype was observed many times. V usage is TRBV12-3 or TRBV12-4 and J usage is TRBJ2-7, with D possibly matching TRBD1 (7 bases). CDR3 length: 15 residues. Trimming took 5 bases from V and 7 from J, leaving 21 bases between them. CDR3 DNA sequence: TGTGCCAGCAGTGGGTCGACAGGGTCGGGGGAGGAGCAGTACTTC. Translating gives CASSGSTGSGEEQYF.

The rearrangement joins TRBV20-1 to TRBJ2-2; tentatively, D is TRBD2 (7 bases). The V end was cut by 3 bases, the J end by 0 bases, with 11 bases between. CDR1 is DFQATT and CDR2 is SNEGSKA in the germline V gene (reference sequence). The CDR3 has 15 amino acids. CDR3 amino acids: CSASRGGPNTGELFF. In DNA form, the CDR3 reads TGCAGTGCTAGTAGGGGGGGACCGAACACCGGGGAGCTGTTTTTT.

V usage is TRBV6-1 and J usage is TRBJ2-2; TRBD2 matches at 8 bases. After removal of 6 bases from V and 7 bases from J, the junction contained 7 bases not matched to a gene. CDR3 length: 14 amino acids. Germline V gene lookup returns CDR1 MNHNS and CDR2 SASEGT. The CDR3 protein is CASSSQGLGGELFF. The CDR3 DNA is TGTGCCAGCAGCTCCCAGGGACTAGGCGGGGAGCTGTTTTTT.

This clonotype was found a few times. A much bigger clone sits one base away, suggesting this may be a read error. The V and J genes are TRBV27 and TRBJ2-5, with 8 bases aligning to TRBD2. This CDR3 comprises 15 residues. The junction had 8 bases not matched to a gene; V was cut back by 5 bases and J by 3 bases. Per germline, CDR1 MNHEY and CDR2 SMNVEV (reference sequence). The CDR3: CASSPLGRAEETQYF. DNA of the CDR3: TGTGCCAGCAGTCCCCTCGGGAGGGCGGAAGAGACCCAGTACTTC.

The gene calls are TRBV29-1 and TRBJ2-7; D is perhaps TRBD1 (6 bases). The CDR3 contains 13 residues. In germline, CDR1 is SQVTM, CDR2 ANQGSEA. V lost 3 bases and J 2 bases, leaving 11 bases between the germline ends. CDR3 residues: CSVEAGDAYEQYF. Written as DNA, the CDR3 is TGCAGCGTTGAGGCAGGGGATGCCTACGAGCAGTACTTC.

This clonotype turned up a few times. The chain uses TRBV13 and TRBJ2-5, with D possibly being TRBD1 or TRBD2 (6 bases each). The CDR3 runs to 14 residues. Germline lookup yields CDR1 PRHDT and CDR2 FYEKMQ (reference sequence). Trimming removed 1 base at V and 7 bases at J, with 13 bases between. CDR3 nucleotides: TGTGCCAGCAGCTTAGCGGGAGAGGGGGGGACCCAGTACTTC. Protein sequence: CASSLAGEGGTQYF.

This clonotype was detected only a few times. J is TRBJ2-7 and V is TRBV19, with D possibly matching TRBD2 (5 bases). The CDR3 extends over 16 amino acids. The V end lost 1 base, the J end lost 2 bases, and 15 bases lay between the germline ends. The germline gives CDR1 LNHDA, CDR2 SQIVND (reference sequence). The CDR3 DNA sequence: TGTGCCAGTAGTATAGCGAGGGTTTTAAATCCCTACGAGCAGTACTTC. Amino acid sequence: CASSIARVLNPYEQYF.

This clonotype was seen repeatedly, ten times or more. The chain links TRBV5-1 to TRBJ1-4; unclear D gene. This CDR3 region has 13 residues. The germline V gene has CDR1 SGHRS and CDR2 YFSETQ. V was shortened by 0 bases and J by 8 bases, with 8 bases between the two germline ends. The CDR3: CASSLGEPEKLFF. The CDR3 bases are TGCGCCAGCAGCTTGGGGGAGCCAGAAAAACTGTTTTTT.

This clonotype showed up just a few times. The chain employs TRBV7-6 and TRBJ1-6; 9 bases map to TRBD1. Germline V gives CDR1 SGHVS, CDR2 FNYEAQ. There are 15 residues in the CDR3. The junction had 8 bases not matched to a gene; V was cut back by 5 bases and J by 9 bases. In nucleotides, the CDR3 is TGTGCCAGCAGCGCCACCACAGGGGGCACTTCACCCCTCCACTTT. Its translation is CASSATTGGTSPLHF. The whole variable domain, filled in from reference TRBV7-6 and TRBJ1-6, reads GAGVSQSPRYKVTKRGQDVALRCDPISGHVSLYWYRQALGQGPEFLTYFNYEAQQDKSGLPNDRFSAERPEGSISTLTIQRTEQRDSAMYRCASSATTGGTSPLHFGNGTRLTVT.

In regard to this clonotype: Just one base apart from a much larger clone, this may be a read error. This sequence joins TRBV12-3 or TRBV12-4 and TRBJ1-2, with D perhaps matching TRBD1 (6 bases). Trimming removed 8 bases at V and 8 bases at J, with 15 bases between. The CDR3 spans 12 residues. The CDR3 spells CASALGRGGYTF. For the CDR3, the DNA is TGTGCCAGCGCGCTGGGGAGGGGGGGCTACACCTTC.

To note about this clonotype: A read error is possible here, since a much larger clone lies one base away. The V gene is TRBV28, the J gene TRBJ1-1, with D possibly matching TRBD1 (5 bases). In germline, CDR1 is MDHEN, CDR2 SYDVKM. CDR3 length: 15 residues. The CDR3 reads CASSWPTGMNIEAFF. CDR3 bases: TGTGCCAGCAGTTGGCCAACAGGAATGAACATTGAAGCTTTCTTT.

In its sample, this clonotype was seen a few times. The chain couples TRBV12-3 or TRBV12-4 to TRBJ1-3; D not certain. The CDR3 sequence is 14 residues long. V shed 0 bases and J shed 7 bases, with 10 bases lying between them. CDR3 sequence: CASSLAGGWNTIYF. CDR3 DNA: TGTGCCAGCAGTTTAGCGGGCGGATGGAACACCATATATTTT.